These 5 T cell receptor beta chains were all obtained from the same sample, sequenced in a study of T cell responses to AZD1222 COVID-19 vaccine. Profiled with immunoSEQ multiplex PCR; TCRdb holds only in-frame clones, not every one. The sample holds 160,000 or so clones, approximately 90% seen once. The specimen was peripheral blood, collected on day 0 of AZD1222 vaccination. Source of these receptors: an adult in good health.

The chain links TRBV3-1 (or the pseudogene TRBV3-2) to TRBJ2-1; D gene uncertain. This CDR3 comprises 13 residues. V gave up 7 bases and J gave up 5 bases, with 12 bases separating them. Germline CDR1 is LGHDT and CDR2 is YNNKEL (reference sequence). The CDR3 coding sequence is TGTGCCAGCACCCATGGCAAGCACAATGAGCAGTTCTTC. This codes for CASTHGKHNEQFF.

This chain uses TRBV6-4 with TRBJ1-2; maybe TRBD1 (5 bases). Germline CDR1 is MRHNA and CDR2 is SNTAGT. The ends were cut back, 3 bases at V and 4 bases at J, with 9 bases in the middle. This CDR3 comprises 13 residues. As DNA, the CDR3 is TGTGCCAGCAGTGAGGGACCGAGCTATGGCTACACCTTC. Its protein product is CASSEGPSYGYTF.

V usage is TRBV10-3 and J usage is TRBJ2-5; the match to TRBD2 covers 7 bases. V was pared by 4 bases and J by 5 bases, with 4 bases of the junction left unmatched. Germline V CDR1 and CDR2: ENHRY, SYGVKD. The CDR3 loop spans 13 amino acids. The chain's CDR3 is CAISAVGGETQYF. CDR3 DNA: TGTGCCATCAGTGCGGTGGGAGGGGAGACCCAGTACTTC.

This sequence joins TRBV27 and TRBJ2-7; D gene ambiguous. Germline assignment: CDR1 MNHEY and CDR2 SMNVEV (reference sequence). Trimming took 2 bases from V and 0 from J, leaving 11 bases between them. This CDR3 is built from 15 residues. This chain's CDR3 is CASSLKGGASYEQYF. In nucleotides, the CDR3 is TGTGCCAGCAGTTTAAAGGGCGGAGCCTCCTACGAGCAGTACTTC.

This chain connects TRBV11-2 to TRBJ1-2; 8 nucleotides line up with TRBD1. Germline trimming cut 5 bases from V and 4 bases from J; bases unmatched to any gene: 15. Germline CDR1 reads SGHAT; CDR2 reads FQNNGV. The CDR3 runs to 17 residues. Here the CDR3 reads CASSKTGTGSPPYGYTF. The CDR3 DNA reads TGTGCCAGCAGCAAAACCGGGACAGGATCTCCCCCCTATGGCTACACCTTC.